The 27 T cell receptor beta chains below all came from one sample that was sequenced in a study of CD8 T cells in ankylosing spondylitis. Via MiXCR, TCRdb re-called the 5' RACE reads, giving one row per CDR3 protein. The sample comprises approximately 25,000 distinct CDR3 sequences, 6.5% to 9% of which are singletons, and 30% rests with the top ten. Sequenced: blood. The source is a male donor with ankylosing spondylitis or in good health (not recorded which).

This clonotype has a count of ten or more. The V and J genes are TRBV19 and TRBJ2-3; D might be TRBD2 (5 bases). V lost 4 bases, J lost 2 bases, and 10 bases lay in between. This CDR3 has 14 amino acids. Germline CDR1 is LNHDA and CDR2 is SQIVND (reference sequence). CDR3 region: CASSTLGLTDTQYF. As DNA, the CDR3 is TGTGCCAGTAGTACCCTCGGACTCACAGATACGCAGTATTTT.

There are many counts of this clonotype. This chain links TRBV20-1 with TRBJ2-5, with unresolved D. Germline CDR1 DFQATT, CDR2 SNEGSKA (reference sequence). V shed 3 bases and J shed 5 bases, with 10 bases lying between them. The length of the CDR3 is 12 residues. The CDR3 DNA sequence: TGCAGTGCTAGTAGTCTAGGGGAGACCCAGTACTTC. The encoded protein is CSASSLGETQYF.

CDR3 DNA: TGCGAAGCGGGCGCGGGCACTGAAGCTTTCTTT. Residues: CEAGAGTEAFF. V usage is TRBV20-1 and J usage is TRBJ1-1; D is ambiguous. CDR3 length: 11 residues. Germline V gene data show CDR1 as DFQATT and CDR2 as SNEGSKA (reference sequence).

CDR3 nucleotide sequence: TGTGCCAGCAGCCAGTCGGGTTCCCGCACAGATACGCAGTATTTT. Protein: CASSQSGSRTDTQYF. The chain joins TRBV3-1 to TRBJ2-3, with D uncertain. The CDR3 runs to 15 residues. The V gene's germline CDR1 is LGHDT and CDR2 YNNKEL (reference sequence). Trimming cost V 3 bases and J 1 base, with 11 bases left between them.

The rearrangement joins TRBV7-3 to TRBJ1-4, with D unclear. V was cut by 2 bases and J by 5 bases, with 15 bases left in between. CDR1 SGHTA and CDR2 FQGTGA come from the germline V gene. The CDR3 spans 16 residues. Written as DNA, the CDR3 is TGTGCCAGCAGCTTATACCCCCCCGGACGGAATGAAAAACTGTTTTTT. Residues: CASSLYPPGRNEKLFF.

The chain recombines TRBV5-1 with TRBJ2-1, with D perhaps matching TRBD2 (5 bases). The CDR3 extends over 13 amino acids. The germline CDR1 and CDR2 sequences are SGHRS and YFSETQ. V lost 4 bases and J lost 5, with 10 bases in between. CDR3 protein: CASSSLANNEQFF. Written as DNA, the CDR3 is TGCGCCAGCAGCAGCCTAGCCAACAATGAGCAGTTCTTC.

V gene TRBV28 combines with J gene TRBJ2-1; 7 bases fit TRBD1. Per germline, CDR1 MDHEN and CDR2 SYDVKM. J gave up 9 bases and V 1 base, and 9 bases lay outside the gene matches. This CDR3 region has 15 residues. The CDR3: CASSLYIPTGFEQFF. The CDR3 DNA follows: TGTGCCAGCAGTTTATACATCCCGACAGGGTTTGAGCAGTTCTTC.

This clonotype came up a few times. The V gene is TRBV6-5, the J gene TRBJ1-1, with D uncertain. Germline loops: CDR1 MNHEY, CDR2 SVGAGI. This CDR3 is built from 12 residues. The CDR3 loop reads CVTRGGNTEAFF. In DNA, the CDR3 is TGTGTCACGCGGGGAGGGAACACTGAAGCTTTCTTT.

This clonotype was seen a handful of times. This rearrangement joins TRBV29-1 to TRBJ2-1; tentatively, D is TRBD1 or TRBD2 (5 bases each). Between the trimmed V and J ends, which lost 5 bases and 2 bases, there was a span of 16 bases. Germline V lookup: CDR1 SQVTM, CDR2 ANQGSEA. This CDR3 region has 15 residues. CDR3 amino acids: CSVSGTPRAYNEQFF. CDR3 bases: TGCAGCGTTTCCGGGACCCCCAGGGCCTACAATGAGCAGTTCTTC.

The rearrangement uses TRBV5-1 and TRBJ2-3, with D unresolved. Germline V lookup: CDR1 SGHRS, CDR2 YFSETQ. This CDR3 contains 15 residues. The germline V and J ends were trimmed by 3 bases and 6 bases, with 17 bases remaining between them. CDR3: CASSSPVRSVDTQYF. CDR3 DNA sequence: TGCGCCAGCAGCTCCCCTGTAAGGTCGGTGGATACGCAGTATTTT.

This clonotype was seen ten or more times. The chain has TRBV7-9 and TRBJ2-1, with 7 nucleotides matching TRBD1. Germline assignment: CDR1 SEHNR and CDR2 FQNEAQ (reference sequence). The CDR3 consists of 15 residues. Trimming took 4 bases from V and 5 from J; bases not matched to a gene: 8. The CDR3 DNA follows: TGTGCCAGCAGCTCCAGAGGGGGACAGAACAATGAGCAGTTCTTC. Amino acid sequence: CASSSRGGQNNEQFF. Combining the CDR3 with reference TRBV7-9 and TRBJ2-1 gives the whole variable domain DTGVSQNPRHKITKRGQNVTFRCDPISEHNRLYWYRQTLGQGPEFLTYFQNEAQLEKSRLLSDRFSAERPKGSFSTLEIQRTEQGDSAMYLCASSSRGGQNNEQFFGPGTRLTVL.

This clonotype was seen repeatedly, ten times or more. This chain links TRBV11-2 with TRBJ2-3, with a tentative D call TRBD2 (6 bases). The CDR3 extends over 15 amino acids. V was shortened by 5 bases and J by 8 bases, with 20 bases between the two germline ends. Per the germline V gene, CDR1 is SGHAT and CDR2 is FQNNGV. The CDR3 nucleotides are TGTGCCAGCAGCCCAGTAGAGGGGCCGCGGGGTACGCAGTATTTT. It codes for CASSPVEGPRGTQYF.

This clonotype was picked up a small number of times. This sequence joins TRBV29-1 and TRBJ2-7; D not resolved. This CDR3 comprises 11 residues. V lost 5 bases, J lost 6 bases, and 11 bases lay in between. CDR1 SQVTM and CDR2 ANQGSEA come from the germline V gene. The CDR3 DNA is TGCAGCGTTTCTGGCCCAAGCGAGCAGTACTTC. Translation gives CSVSGPSEQYF.

The rearrangement uses TRBV7-2 and TRBJ1-2; D unresolved. This CDR3 has 14 amino acids. Germline assignment: CDR1 SGHTA and CDR2 FQGNSA. Trimming stripped 1 base from V and 2 bases from J, with 8 bases between. The CDR3 region has the DNA TGTGCCAGCAGCTTAGTAGGGATAAACTATGGCTACACCTTC. Translated: CASSLVGINYGYTF.

This clonotype was recorded a few times. This chain uses TRBV6-5 with TRBJ1-1; tentative D call: TRBD1 (6 bases). The germline V and J ends were trimmed by 0 bases and 7 bases, with 6 bases remaining between them. The germline gives CDR1 MNHEY, CDR2 SVGAGI. The CDR3 loop spans 12 amino acids. The CDR3 nucleotides read TGTGCCAGCAGTTACTCGACAGGTGAAGCTTTCTTT. Residues: CASSYSTGEAFF.

The gene calls are TRBV4-1 and TRBJ2-1; D is possibly TRBD2 (5 bases). Germline loops: CDR1 MGHRA, CDR2 YSYEKL. Trimming pared 0 bases from V and 3 bases from J, leaving 15 bases between. This CDR3 region has 17 residues. Written as DNA, the CDR3 is TGCGCCAGCAGCCAAGACGTAGGGAGCGGCCACTACAATGAGCAGTTCTTC. Protein: CASSQDVGSGHYNEQFF.

The chain carries TRBV11-2 and TRBJ2-3, with TRBD1 identical over 8 bases. V dropped 6 bases and J dropped 1; count of bases not matched to a gene: 0. Germline CDR1 reads SGHAT; CDR2 reads FQNNGV. This CDR3 comprises 13 residues. The CDR3 coding sequence is TGTGCCAGCAGGGACAGGGGCACAGATACGCAGTATTTT. This sequence encodes CASRDRGTDTQYF. Variable domain in full (rest from reference TRBV11-2 and TRBJ2-3): EAGVAQSPRYKIIEKRQSVAFWCNPISGHATLYWYQQILGQGPKLLIQFQNNGVVDDSQLPKDRFSAERLKGVDSTLKIQPAKLEDSAVYLCASRDRGTDTQYFGPGTRLTVL.

The chain has TRBV20-1 and TRBJ1-5, with D possibly matching TRBD1 (5 bases). Germline CDR1 reads DFQATT; CDR2 reads SNEGSKA (reference sequence). The V and J ends lost 0 bases and 9 bases respectively, with 21 bases between them. The CDR3 runs to 16 residues. The CDR3 region is CSARDTGGGSLGPQHF. The CDR3 nucleotides are TGCAGTGCTAGAGATACCGGTGGGGGGTCCCTTGGGCCCCAGCATTTT.

Many counts were recorded for this clonotype. The rearrangement joins TRBV7-2 to TRBJ2-1; a weak D match, TRBD2 (6 bases). Looked up from germline, CDR1 is SGHTA and CDR2 is FQGNSA. The CDR3 spans 13 residues. V dropped 5 bases and J dropped 9 bases, with 14 bases sitting between them. CDR3 DNA sequence: TGTGCCAGCAGCCTACTGCGGGGCACTGAGCAGTTCTTC. Translating gives CASSLLRGTEQFF.

The table lists this clonotype with many counts. The chain uses TRBV29-1 and TRBJ2-3, with TRBD2 matching 8 bases. Trimming removed 1 base from V and 2 bases from J; junction bases left unmatched: 2. The CDR3 is 14 amino acids. Germline-derived CDR1 and CDR2 are SQVTM and ANQGSEA. DNA of the CDR3: TGCAGCGTTGAAGGGACTAGCCCCACAGATACGCAGTATTTT. As protein: CSVEGTSPTDTQYF.

J is TRBJ1-3 and V is TRBV29-1; a weak D match, TRBD1 (5 bases). This CDR3 spans 13 amino acids. The germline gives CDR1 SQVTM, CDR2 ANQGSEA. Trimming removed 7 bases from V and 0 bases from J, with 10 bases in between. CDR3 sequence: CSGGRNSGNTIYF. The CDR3 coding sequence is TGCAGCGGGGGACGGAACTCTGGAAACACCATATATTTT.

This clonotype was observed many times. This chain connects TRBV25-1 to TRBJ2-5, with TRBD1 as a possible D gene (5 bases). This CDR3 has 13 residues. Germline assignment: CDR1 MGHDK and CDR2 SYGVNS. With 10 bases removed from V and 2 bases from J, the gap between germline ends came to 14 bases. The CDR3 nucleotides are TGTGCCAACACCCCGCGGACACAAGAGACCCAGTACTTC. Translation: CANTPRTQETQYF.

This clonotype was picked up many times. CDR3 nucleotide sequence: TGCAGTGCTAGAGGTCCGGGACAGGGGGCTGGAAACACCATATATTTT. This codes for CSARGPGQGAGNTIYF. The chain uses TRBV20-1 and TRBJ1-3; 11 nucleotides align to TRBD1. The germline V gene has CDR1 DFQATT and CDR2 SNEGSKA (reference sequence). The length of the CDR3 is 16 residues. The junction had 4 bases not matched to a gene; V was cut back by 1 base and J by 2 bases.

The chain recombines TRBV15 with TRBJ1-4; the match to TRBD1 covers 10 bases. The germline gives CDR1 LNHNV, CDR2 YYDKDF (reference sequence). The length of the CDR3 is 16 residues. V shed 8 bases, J shed 3 bases, and the junction held 9 bases outside the gene matches. DNA of the CDR3: TGTGCCACCGCCCGACAGGGGGCTGGGGCTAATGAAAAACTGTTTTTT. It yields the protein CATARQGAGANEKLFF.

CDR3 loop: CASSPGSRSRGEQYF. The CDR3 nucleotides are TGTGCCAGCAGCCCCGGTTCCCGGTCGAGGGGCGAGCAGTACTTC. The chain employs TRBV7-2 and TRBJ2-7; tentatively, D is TRBD1 or TRBD2 (5 bases each). In germline, CDR1 is SGHTA, CDR2 FQGNSA. This CDR3 has 15 residues. Trimming cost V 5 bases and J 6 bases, with 20 bases left between them. Variable domain in full (rest from reference TRBV7-2 and TRBJ2-7): GAGVSQSPSNKVTEKGKDVELRCDPISGHTALYWYRQSLGQGLEFLIYFQGNSAPDKSGLPSDRFSAERTGGSVSTLTIQRTQQEDSAVYLCASSPGSRSRGEQYFGPGTRLTVT.

There are a few counts of this clonotype. This chain joins TRBV13 and TRBJ2-3; 8 bases are shared with TRBD1. This CDR3 contains 19 residues. V lost 5 bases, J lost 0 bases, and 16 bases stayed unmatched. CDR1 is PRHDT and CDR2 is FYEKMQ in the germline V gene (reference sequence). The chain's CDR3 is CASSQSGTGEFRSTDTQYF. In DNA, the CDR3 is TGTGCCAGCAGCCAATCCGGGACAGGAGAATTTCGTAGCACAGATACGCAGTATTTT.

This clonotype has a handful of counts. The chain uses TRBV28 and TRBJ1-5; tentatively, D is TRBD1 (5 bases). Deletions cut 4 bases from V and 7 bases from J, with 23 bases between. Germline loops: CDR1 MDHEN, CDR2 SYDVKM. This CDR3 is 17 amino acids long. CDR3 sequence (DNA): TGTGCCAGCAGTTACCCACATACTGGGGGTTGGGCGCAGCCCCAGCATTTT. Protein product: CASSYPHTGGWAQPQHF.